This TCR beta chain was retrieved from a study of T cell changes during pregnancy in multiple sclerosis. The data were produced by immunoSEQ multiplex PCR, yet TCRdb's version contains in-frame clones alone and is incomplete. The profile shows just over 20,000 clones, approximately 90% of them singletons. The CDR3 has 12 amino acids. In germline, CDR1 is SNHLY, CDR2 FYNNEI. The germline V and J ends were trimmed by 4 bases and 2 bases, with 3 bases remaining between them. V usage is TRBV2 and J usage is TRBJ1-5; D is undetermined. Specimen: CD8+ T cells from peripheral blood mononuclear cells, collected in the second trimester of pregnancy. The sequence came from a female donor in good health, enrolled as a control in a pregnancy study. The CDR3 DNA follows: TGTGCCAGCAGTGGAGGCAATCAGCCCCAGCATTTT. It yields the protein CASSGGNQPQHF. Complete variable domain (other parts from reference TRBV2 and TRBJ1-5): EPEVTQTPSHQVTQMGQEVILRCVPISNHLYFYWYRQILGQKVEFLVSFYNNEISEKSEIFDDQFSVERPDGSNFTLKIRSTKLEDSAMYFCASSGGNQPQHFGDGTRLSIL.